The clone carrying this T cell receptor (beta chain) has just a few counts. Its cognate antigen is unknown. After removal of 4 bases from V and 4 bases from J, the junction contained 3 bases not matched to a gene. This CDR3 has 15 amino acids. Germline V gene sequence: CDR1 LGHDT, CDR2 YNNKEL (reference sequence). These data come from a study of naive and memory T cell subsets. Study-wide points: Both skin biopsy types reportedly yielded TCRs, tuberculin sites far more.

Amplification of ligated cDNA took four PCR rounds with SP2 and nested alpha and beta constant primers. TCRdb re-called the UMI-ligation and nested PCR reads with MiXCR, one entry per CDR3 protein. This table holds 40,000 or so distinct CDR3 sequences, approximately 11% found once. Treatment in this sample: skin biopsy from PPD injection site in Mantoux-positive individual. A UMI-containing oligonucleotide was joined by 3' ligation to the TCR cDNA template. The TCR comes from an adult in good health. The chain combines TRBV3-1 with TRBJ2-1, with TRBD2 identical over 11 bases. The sequencing here drew on skin, taken from a tuberculin skin test site. The CDR3 DNA is TGTGCCAGCAGCCTAGGGACTAGCGGATACAATGAGCAGTTCTTC. Protein sequence: CASSLGTSGYNEQFF.